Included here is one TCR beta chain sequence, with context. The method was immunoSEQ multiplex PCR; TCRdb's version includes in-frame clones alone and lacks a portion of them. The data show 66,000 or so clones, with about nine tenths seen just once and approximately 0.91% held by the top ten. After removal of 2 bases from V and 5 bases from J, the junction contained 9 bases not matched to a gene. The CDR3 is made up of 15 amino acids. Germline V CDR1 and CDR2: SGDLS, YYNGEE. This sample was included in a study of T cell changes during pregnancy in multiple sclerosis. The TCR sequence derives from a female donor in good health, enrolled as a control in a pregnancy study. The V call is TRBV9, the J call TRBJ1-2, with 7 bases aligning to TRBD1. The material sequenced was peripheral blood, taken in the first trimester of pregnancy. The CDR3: CASSVLGDSSYGYTF. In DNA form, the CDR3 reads TGTGCCAGCAGCGTCCTAGGGGACAGCTCTTATGGCTACACCTTC.